This T cell receptor beta chain derives from a study of blood T cell repertoires in COVID-19. Study-wide context: The United States, Italy and Spain were the sources of the acute and convalescent COVID-19 samples. T cells, B-cell-depleted T cells, or PBMCs provided the cDNA or gDNA that served as material.

Using immunoSEQ multiplex PCR, the repertoire was profiled, and TCRdb retains in-frame clones only, with some absent. The sample holds approximately 250,000 clones; 75% to 95% are singletons and the top ten take 2.8%. Participants came from some 23 US areas, aged roughly 18 to 95 years. Those designated as exposed participants met a COVID-19 case within 2 weeks before study entry. This TCR came from a man aged 40-55 years who had been exposed to COVID-19. Sequenced input: PBMCs or T cells enriched from blood (not recorded which).

CDR3 residues: CASSQRGHQISYNEQFF. CDR3 bases: TGTGCCAGCAGCCAAAGGGGACACCAAATCTCCTACAATGAGCAGTTCTTC. The V call is TRBV3-1 (or the pseudogene TRBV3-2), the J call TRBJ2-1; D might be TRBD1 (6 bases). Between the trimmed V and J ends, which lost 2 bases and 0 bases, there was a span of 14 bases. Germline CDR1 LGHDT, CDR2 YNNKEL (reference sequence). The CDR3 sequence is 17 residues long.